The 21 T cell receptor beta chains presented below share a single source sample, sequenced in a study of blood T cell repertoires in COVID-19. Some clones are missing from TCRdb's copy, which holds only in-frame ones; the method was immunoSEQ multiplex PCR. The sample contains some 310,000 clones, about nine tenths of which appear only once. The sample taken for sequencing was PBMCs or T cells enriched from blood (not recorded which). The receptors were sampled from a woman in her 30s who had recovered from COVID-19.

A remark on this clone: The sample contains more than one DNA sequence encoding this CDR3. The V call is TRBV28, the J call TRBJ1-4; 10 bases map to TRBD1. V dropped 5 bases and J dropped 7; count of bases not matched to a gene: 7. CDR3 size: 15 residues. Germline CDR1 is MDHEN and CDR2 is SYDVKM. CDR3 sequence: CASSTPGQGSEKLFF. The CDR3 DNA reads TGTGCCAGCAGTACACCGGGACAGGGGAGTGAAAAACTGTTTTTT. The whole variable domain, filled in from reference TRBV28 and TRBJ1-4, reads DVKVTQSSRYLVKRTGEKVFLECVQDMDHENMFWYRQDPGLGLRLIYFSYDVKMKEKGDIPEGYSVSREKKERFSLILESASTNQTSMYLCASSTPGQGSEKLFFGSGTQLSVL.

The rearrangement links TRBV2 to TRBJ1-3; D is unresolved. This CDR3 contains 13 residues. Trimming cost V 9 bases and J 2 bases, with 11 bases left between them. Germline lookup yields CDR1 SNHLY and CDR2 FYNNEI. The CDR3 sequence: CASSGEPGNTIYF. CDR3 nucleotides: TGTGCCAGTTCCGGGGAGCCTGGAAACACCATATATTTT.

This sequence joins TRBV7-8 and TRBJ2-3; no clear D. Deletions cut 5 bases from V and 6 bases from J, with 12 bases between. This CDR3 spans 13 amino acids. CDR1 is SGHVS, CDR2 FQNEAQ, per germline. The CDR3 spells CASSPEADDTQYF. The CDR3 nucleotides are TGTGCCAGCAGCCCCGAGGCTGACGATACGCAGTATTTT.

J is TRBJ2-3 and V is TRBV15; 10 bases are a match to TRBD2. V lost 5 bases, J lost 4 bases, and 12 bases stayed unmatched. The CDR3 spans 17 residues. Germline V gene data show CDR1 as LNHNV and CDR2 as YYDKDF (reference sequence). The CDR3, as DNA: TGTGCCACCAGCGTGGTAGCGGGAGGCCTAAGGGCAGATACGCAGTATTTT. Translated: CATSVVAGGLRADTQYF.

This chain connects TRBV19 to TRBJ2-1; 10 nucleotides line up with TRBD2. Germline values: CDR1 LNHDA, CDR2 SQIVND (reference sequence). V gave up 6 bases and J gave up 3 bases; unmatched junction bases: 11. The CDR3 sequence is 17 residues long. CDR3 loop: CASRSVFWTSGYNEQFF. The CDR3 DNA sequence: TGTGCCAGTAGGTCAGTTTTTTGGACTAGCGGCTACAATGAGCAGTTCTTC.

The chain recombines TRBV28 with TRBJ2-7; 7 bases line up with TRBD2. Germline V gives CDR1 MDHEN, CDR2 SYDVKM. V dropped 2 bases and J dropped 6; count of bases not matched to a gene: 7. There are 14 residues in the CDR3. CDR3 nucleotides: TGTGCCAGCAGTTTAGAACCGACGGGGGGCGAGCAGTACTTC. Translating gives CASSLEPTGGEQYF.

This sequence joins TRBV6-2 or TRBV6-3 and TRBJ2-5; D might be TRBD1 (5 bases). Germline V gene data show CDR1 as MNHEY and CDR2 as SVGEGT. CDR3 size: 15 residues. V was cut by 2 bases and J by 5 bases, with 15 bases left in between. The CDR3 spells CASSYERQQRETQYF. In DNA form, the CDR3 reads TGTGCCAGCAGTTACGAGAGACAGCAAAGGGAGACCCAGTACTTC.

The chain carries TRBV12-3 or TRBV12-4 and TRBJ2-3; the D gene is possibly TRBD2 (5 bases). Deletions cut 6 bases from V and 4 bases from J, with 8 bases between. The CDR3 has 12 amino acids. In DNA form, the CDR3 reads TGTGCCAGCAGGGGTAGCGCAGATACGCAGTATTTT. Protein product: CASRGSADTQYF.

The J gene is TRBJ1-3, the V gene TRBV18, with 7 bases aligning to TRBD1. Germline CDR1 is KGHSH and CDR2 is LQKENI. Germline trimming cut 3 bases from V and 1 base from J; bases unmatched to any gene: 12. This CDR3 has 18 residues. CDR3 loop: CASSPNNPTGLSGNTIYF. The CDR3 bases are TGTGCCAGCTCACCCAATAACCCGACAGGGCTTTCTGGAAACACCATATATTTT. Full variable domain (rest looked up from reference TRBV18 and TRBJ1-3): NAGVMQNPRHLVRRRGQEARLRCSPMKGHSHVYWYRQLPEEGLKFMVYLQKENIIDESGMPKERFSAEFPKEGPSILRIQQVVRGDSAAYFCASSPNNPTGLSGNTIYFGEGSWLTVV.

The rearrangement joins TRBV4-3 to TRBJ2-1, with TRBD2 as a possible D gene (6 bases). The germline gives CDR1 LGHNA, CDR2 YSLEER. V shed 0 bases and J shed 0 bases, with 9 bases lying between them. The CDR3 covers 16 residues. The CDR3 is CASSQEGLSSYNEQFF. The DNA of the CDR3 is TGCGCCAGCAGCCAAGAAGGACTAAGCTCCTACAATGAGCAGTTCTTC.

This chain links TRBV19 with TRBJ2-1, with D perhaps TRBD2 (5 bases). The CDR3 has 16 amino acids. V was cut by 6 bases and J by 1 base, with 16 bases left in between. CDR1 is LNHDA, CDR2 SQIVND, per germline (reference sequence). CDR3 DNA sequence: TGTGCCAGTAGCCCGACGAGGGAAGAGTCCTACAATGAGCAGTTCTTC. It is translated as CASSPTREESYNEQFF.

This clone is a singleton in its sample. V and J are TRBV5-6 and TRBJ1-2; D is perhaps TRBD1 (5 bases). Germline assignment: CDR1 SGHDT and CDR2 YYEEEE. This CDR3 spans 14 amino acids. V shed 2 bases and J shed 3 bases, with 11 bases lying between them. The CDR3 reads CASSFRPGYYGYTF. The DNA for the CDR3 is TGTGCCAGCAGCTTCAGGCCAGGGTACTATGGCTACACCTTC.

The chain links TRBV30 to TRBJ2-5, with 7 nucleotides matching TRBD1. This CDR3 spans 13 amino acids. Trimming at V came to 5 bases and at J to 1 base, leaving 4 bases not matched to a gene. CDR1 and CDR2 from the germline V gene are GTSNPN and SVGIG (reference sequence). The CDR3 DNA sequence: TGTGCCTGGGGTCGGGACAGCCAAGAGACCCAGTACTTC. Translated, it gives CAWGRDSQETQYF.

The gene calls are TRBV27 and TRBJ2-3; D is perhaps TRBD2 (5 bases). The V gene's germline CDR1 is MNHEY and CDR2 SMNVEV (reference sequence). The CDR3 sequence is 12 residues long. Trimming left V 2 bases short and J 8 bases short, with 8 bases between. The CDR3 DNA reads TGTGCCAGCAGTTTAAACAGCGGTACGCAGTATTTT. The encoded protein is CASSLNSGTQYF.

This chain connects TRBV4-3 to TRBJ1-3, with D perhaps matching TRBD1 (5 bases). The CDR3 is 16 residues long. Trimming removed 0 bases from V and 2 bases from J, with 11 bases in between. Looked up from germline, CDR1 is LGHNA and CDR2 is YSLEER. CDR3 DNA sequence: TGCGCCAGCAGCCAAGATACTGGGACTGCTGGAAACACCATATATTTT. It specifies CASSQDTGTAGNTIYF.

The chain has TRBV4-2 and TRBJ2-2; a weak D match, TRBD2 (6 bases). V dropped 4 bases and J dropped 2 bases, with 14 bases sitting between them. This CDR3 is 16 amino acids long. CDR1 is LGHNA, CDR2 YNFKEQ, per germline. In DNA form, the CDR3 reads TGTGCCAGCAGCCCGGGTGGGGGGAGTAACACCGGGGAGCTGTTTTTT. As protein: CASSPGGGSNTGELFF.

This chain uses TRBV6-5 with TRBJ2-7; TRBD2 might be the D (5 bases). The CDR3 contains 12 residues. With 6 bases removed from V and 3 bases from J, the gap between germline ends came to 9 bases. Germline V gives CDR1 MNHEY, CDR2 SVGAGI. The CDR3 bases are TGTGCCAGCAGCGGCGACTACTACGAGCAGTACTTC. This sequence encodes CASSGDYYEQYF.

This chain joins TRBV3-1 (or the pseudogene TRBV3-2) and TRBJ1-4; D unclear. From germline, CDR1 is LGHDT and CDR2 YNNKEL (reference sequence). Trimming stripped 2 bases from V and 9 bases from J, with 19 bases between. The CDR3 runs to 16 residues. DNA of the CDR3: TGTGCCAGCAGCCAATCAAGGAGGGTCAACTCGCAAAAACTGTTTTTT. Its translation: CASSQSRRVNSQKLFF.

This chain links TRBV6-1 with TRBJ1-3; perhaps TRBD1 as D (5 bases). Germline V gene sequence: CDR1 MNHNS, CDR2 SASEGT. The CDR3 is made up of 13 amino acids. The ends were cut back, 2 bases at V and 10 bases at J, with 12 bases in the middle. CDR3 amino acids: CASSESPGLTIYF. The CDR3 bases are TGTGCCAGCAGTGAAAGTCCAGGGCTGACCATATATTTT.

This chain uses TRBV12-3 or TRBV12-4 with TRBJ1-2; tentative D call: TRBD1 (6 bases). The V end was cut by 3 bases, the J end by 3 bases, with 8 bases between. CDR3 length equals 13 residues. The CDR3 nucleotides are TGTGCCAGCAGTTTTAGACAGGACTATGGCTACACCTTC. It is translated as CASSFRQDYGYTF.

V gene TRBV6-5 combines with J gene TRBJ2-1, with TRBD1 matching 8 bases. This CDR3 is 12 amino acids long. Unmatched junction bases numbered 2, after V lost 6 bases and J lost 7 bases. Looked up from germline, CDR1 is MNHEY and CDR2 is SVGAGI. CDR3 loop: CASSHRGNEQFF. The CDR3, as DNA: TGTGCCAGCAGCCACAGGGGGAATGAGCAGTTCTTC.